This passage covers 20 T cell receptor beta chains from one sample sequenced in a study of regulatory T cells in long-lasting Graves disease. The time point is: newly diagnosed GD, antithyroid drugs for less than 3 months. Construction of the TCR library relied on RNA isolated from PBMCs. Construction of TCR beta libraries relied on iRepertoire HTBI primers and on Arm-PCR targeting CDR3 regions. Each CDR3 protein is one row after TCRdb ran MiXCR on the multiplex PCR reads. This repertoire shows 350,000 to 550,000 distinct CDR3 sequences, about 17% found once; its top ten account for about 23%. The sample was also linked to a second study, of T cells in Graves' hyperthyroidism and ophthalmopathy.

The specimen comprised peripheral blood mononuclear cells (PBMCs), sampled at new diagnosis, from a patient treated with antithyroid drugs. Source of these receptors: a woman aged 18-29 years with Graves disease.

With respect to this clonotype: Since no conserved phenylalanine or tryptophan closes the CDR3, a read error is the likely cause. This sequence joins TRBV27 and TRBJ2-3, with D maybe TRBD1 (6 bases). The germline CDR1 and CDR2 sequences are MNHEY and SMNVEV (reference sequence). The CDR3 is made up of 12 amino acids. V lost 5 bases and J lost 5, with 8 bases in between. The CDR3 reads CASSPQGDTQYS. Written as DNA, the CDR3 is TGTGCCAGCAGTCCACAGGGAGATACGCAGTATTCT.

The chain couples TRBV6-1 to TRBJ1-2; a possible D gene is TRBD1 (6 bases). Per germline, CDR1 MNHNS and CDR2 SASEGT. CDR3 length equals 14 residues. V lost 5 bases, J lost 10 bases, and 20 bases lay in between. The CDR3 DNA sequence: TGTGCCAGCAGTCAAAAACAGGGATCGTTTTTCTACACCTTC. Translation gives CASSQKQGSFFYTF.

The chain couples TRBV29-1 to TRBJ1-1, with D tentatively TRBD1 (5 bases). The V gene lost 6 bases and the J gene lost 5 bases, with 16 bases spanning the gap. The CDR3 runs 13 residues. Per germline, CDR1 SQVTM and CDR2 ANQGSEA. Here the CDR3 DNA reads TGCAGCGTGCCGATGGGGGGTCGGACTGAAGCTTTCTTT. Translation gives CSVPMGGRTEAFF.

This clonotype appeared many times. This chain links TRBV7-2 with TRBJ2-3; 12 bases agree with TRBD2. This CDR3 region has 18 residues. With V trimmed by 2 bases and J by 7 bases, 13 bases remained unmatched. Germline CDR1 is SGHTA and CDR2 is FQGNSA. In nucleotides, the CDR3 is TGTGCCAGCAGCTTACGGCTAGCGGGAGGGCCGGGTGTAAATACGCAGTATTTT. Its translation: CASSLRLAGGPGVNTQYF.

About this clonotype: This may come from a read error, since a much larger clone is one base off. V gene TRBV3-1 combines with J gene TRBJ2-7; TRBD2 matches at 14 bases. Germline V gene lookup returns CDR1 LGHDT and CDR2 YNNKEL (reference sequence). V trimming: 7 bases; J trimming: 6 bases; junction bases outside the gene matches: 14. The CDR3 covers 17 residues. Here the CDR3 reads CASTLGLAGEGVGEQYF. CDR3 DNA sequence: TGTGCCAGCACCCTGGGACTAGCGGGAGAAGGGGTAGGCGAGCAGTACTTC.

The rearrangement links TRBV2 to TRBJ2-4; TRBD2 matches at 10 bases. Trimming took 1 base from V and 7 from J; bases not matched to a gene: 7. This CDR3 region has 16 residues. Germline loops: CDR1 SNHLY, CDR2 FYNNEI. The CDR3 protein is CASSEESGGAWNIQYF. CDR3 nucleotide sequence: TGTGCCAGCAGTGAAGAGAGCGGGGGGGCCTGGAACATTCAGTACTTC.

In its sample, this clonotype was seen many times. The V gene is TRBV11-3, the J gene TRBJ2-5, with D maybe TRBD2 (6 bases). V gave up 5 bases and J gave up 5 bases, with 12 bases separating them. This CDR3 comprises 13 residues. Germline V gene lookup returns CDR1 SGHNT and CDR2 YENEEA. CDR3 protein: CASSRRAWETQYF. For the CDR3, the DNA is TGTGCCAGCAGCAGGAGGGCCTGGGAGACCCAGTACTTC. The whole variable domain, remainder taken from reference TRBV11-3 and TRBJ2-5, is EAGVVQSPRYKIIEKKQPVAFWCNPISGHNTLYWYLQNLGQGPELLIRYENEEAVDDSQLPKDRFSAERLKGVDSTLKIQPAELGDSAVYLCASSRRAWETQYFGPGTRLLVL.

This clonotype was found many times. The chain employs TRBV6-4 and TRBJ2-2; TRBD2 matches 11 bases. Germline loops: CDR1 MRHNA, CDR2 SNTAGT. V trimming: 5 bases; J trimming: 4 bases; junction bases outside the gene matches: 0. CDR3 length: 14 amino acids. The CDR3 DNA sequence: TGTGCCAGCAGTACTAGCGGGAGCACCGGGGAGCTGTTTTTT. Its translation: CASSTSGSTGELFF.

This chain connects TRBV6-5 to TRBJ1-5; no definite D call. V was pared by 3 bases and J by 6 bases, with 15 bases between. Germline lookup yields CDR1 MNHEY and CDR2 SVGAGI. This CDR3 contains 15 residues. The CDR3 nucleotides are TGTGCCAGCAGTTATCTGTCTTCCCCTTGTCAGCCCCAGCATTTT. Amino acids: CASSYLSSPCQPQHF.

A remark on this clonotype: A much more abundant neighbour one base away suggests this may be a read error. The chain couples TRBV30 to TRBJ2-5; no definite D call. The CDR3 extends over 12 amino acids. Germline CDR1 and CDR2: GTSNPN and SVGIG (reference sequence). In DNA form, the CDR3 reads TGTGTCTGGCAAGGACACCAAGAGACCCAGTACTTC. Translated: CVWQGHQETQYF.

This clonotype was seen repeatedly, ten times or more. The CDR3 nucleotides read TGTGCCAGCAGTATCGGGACTCCAAACACTGAAGCTTTCTTT. Encoded protein: CASSIGTPNTEAFF. The rearrangement joins TRBV28 to TRBJ1-1; possible D gene TRBD1, 5 bases. V lost 5 bases, J lost 2 bases, and 12 bases lay in between. The germline CDR1 and CDR2 sequences are MDHEN and SYDVKM. This CDR3 spans 14 amino acids.

This chain uses TRBV20-1 with TRBJ2-4; 9 bases fit TRBD1. Per germline, CDR1 DFQATT and CDR2 SNEGSKA (reference sequence). CDR3 length: 14 residues. V trimming: 0 bases; J trimming: 6 bases; junction bases outside the gene matches: 3. CDR3 amino acids: CSARERTGVNIQYF. DNA of the CDR3: TGCAGTGCTAGAGAACGGACAGGGGTAAACATTCAGTACTTC.

This clonotype was picked up many times. The DNA for the CDR3 is TGTGCCAGCAGCTCGGGATCAGCGGACACCATATATTTT. Translation: CASSSGSADTIYF. This chain joins TRBV12-3 or TRBV12-4 and TRBJ1-3; D is undetermined. V dropped 6 bases and J dropped 8 bases, with 14 bases sitting between them. This CDR3 has 13 residues.

This clonotype was recorded many times. The chain is built from TRBV5-1 and TRBJ2-3; TRBD2 matches 11 bases. In germline, CDR1 is SGHRS, CDR2 YFSETQ. V shed 2 bases, J shed 0 bases, and the junction held 8 bases outside the gene matches. This CDR3 comprises 18 residues. CDR3 sequence (DNA): TGCGCCAGCAGCTTTCGTCCTAGCGGGAGGCATAGCACAGATACGCAGTATTTT. Amino acids: CASSFRPSGRHSTDTQYF.

With respect to this clonotype: Being one base from a much bigger clone, this may be a read error. The gene calls are TRBV7-2 and TRBJ2-5, with a tentative D call TRBD1 (5 bases). This CDR3 spans 14 amino acids. Germline-derived CDR1 and CDR2 are SGHTA and FQGNSA. CDR3 nucleotide sequence: TGTGCCAGCGGCTTAGGTTTAGGGGCAGAGACCCAGTACTTC. This encodes CASGLGLGAETQYF.

The chain uses TRBV6-1 and TRBJ2-4; D ambiguous. Per the germline V gene, CDR1 is MNHNS and CDR2 is SASEGT. The V and J ends lost 2 bases and 4 bases respectively, with 9 bases between them. The CDR3 is made up of 14 amino acids. CDR3 protein: CASSERGRKNIQYF. In DNA form, the CDR3 reads TGTGCCAGCAGTGAAAGAGGAAGAAAAAACATTCAGTACTTC.

This clonotype was seen many times. This chain joins TRBV18 and TRBJ1-1, with D hard to call. Germline V lookup: CDR1 KGHSH, CDR2 LQKENI. The CDR3 extends over 14 amino acids. V shed 3 bases and J shed 1 base, with 9 bases lying between them. The CDR3 region is CASSPGRENTEAFF. The CDR3 region has the DNA TGTGCCAGCTCACCGGGTCGAGAGAACACTGAAGCTTTCTTT.

This clonotype showed up many times. This sequence joins TRBV5-1 and TRBJ2-1; tentatively, D is TRBD1 (6 bases). The CDR3 length is 15 residues. The ends were cut back, 0 bases at V and 6 bases at J, with 13 bases in the middle. Germline V CDR1 and CDR2: SGHRS, YFSETQ. DNA of the CDR3: TGCGCCAGCAGCTTGGGCAGGGGACCAAGCAATGAGCAGTTCTTC. It yields the protein CASSLGRGPSNEQFF.

This clonotype was counted ten times or more. V and J are TRBV24-1 and TRBJ2-3; TRBD1 or TRBD2 may be the D gene (5 bases each). Germline V lookup: CDR1 KGHDR, CDR2 SFDVKD. Between the trimmed V and J ends, which lost 4 bases and 0 bases, there was a span of 19 bases. The CDR3 runs to 18 residues. The CDR3 DNA sequence: TGTGCCACCAGTGACTCGATGGGGGTACTAGGTAGCACAGATACGCAGTATTTT. Its protein is CATSDSMGVLGSTDTQYF.

This clonotype showed up many times. J is TRBJ2-1 and V is TRBV28, with 10 bases matching TRBD2. The germline gives CDR1 MDHEN, CDR2 SYDVKM. After removal of 3 bases from V and 4 bases from J, the junction contained 6 bases not matched to a gene. The CDR3 contains 16 residues. In DNA, the CDR3 is TGTGCCAGCAGTTTTCGAAGCGGGAGGGATTACAATGAGCAGTTCTTC. Translating gives CASSFRSGRDYNEQFF.